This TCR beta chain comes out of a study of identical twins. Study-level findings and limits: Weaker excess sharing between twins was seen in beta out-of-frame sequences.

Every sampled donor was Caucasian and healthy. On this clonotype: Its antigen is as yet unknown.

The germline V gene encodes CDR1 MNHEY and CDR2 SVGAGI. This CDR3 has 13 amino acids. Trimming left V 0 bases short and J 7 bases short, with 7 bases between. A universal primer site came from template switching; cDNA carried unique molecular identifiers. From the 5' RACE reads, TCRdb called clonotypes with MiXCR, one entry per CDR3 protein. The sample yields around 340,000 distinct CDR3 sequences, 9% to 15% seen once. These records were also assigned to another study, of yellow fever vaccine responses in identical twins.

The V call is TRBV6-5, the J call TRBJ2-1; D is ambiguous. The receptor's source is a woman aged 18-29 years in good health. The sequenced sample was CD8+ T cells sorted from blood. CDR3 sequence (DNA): TGTGCCAGCAGTTACTCTAGTGGGAATGAGCAGTTCTTC. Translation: CASSYSSGNEQFF.